This T cell receptor beta chain emerged from a study of cytomegalovirus exposure and HLA in healthy donors. General study findings and limits: The study designated fewer than 200 TCR beta chains cytomegalovirus-associated. One variant, a missense change in DCLRE1C, was linked in a later analysis to TCR beta V- and J-gene trimming.

V dropped 1 base and J dropped 5 bases, with 6 bases sitting between them. Germline CDR1 SGHRS, CDR2 YFSETQ. The CDR3 extends over 12 amino acids. In the case of this clone: The antigen remains unidentified.

The primer mix had 60 Vbeta and 13 Jbeta primers. The method was immunoSEQ multiplex PCR; TCRdb's version includes in-frame clones alone and lacks a portion of them. The sample lists around 260,000 clones; about 80% were seen once. Each donor was healthy, and each was a bone marrow donor. Source material: PBMCs. This clonotype was sampled from a girl aged 2-10 years in good health and CMV-seronegative. J is TRBJ2-5 and V is TRBV5-1, with D possibly being TRBD1 (5 bases). In DNA, the CDR3 is TGCGCCAGCAGCTTGAAGGGGGAGACCCAGTACTTC. Its translation: CASSLKGETQYF.